This record concerns one T cell receptor (beta chain) sequence. The antigen remains unidentified. This specimen comes from a study of vaccination effects on CD4 cells after COVID-19. Overall study context: Samples that were drawn after vaccination came a median of 72 days after the second dose. Study-wide points: Infection- and vaccine-induced clones contracted markedly late after vaccination. Spike-reactive clones detected post-vaccine in convalescents consisted mainly of new vaccine-induced clones.

Generated by immunoSEQ multiplex PCR, the TCRdb table keeps only in-frame clones and is missing some. The sample holds approximately 14,000 clones; about 70% are singletons and the top ten take around 25%. This CDR3 spans 15 amino acids. Germline V gene data show CDR1 as SGHRS and CDR2 as YFSETQ. V gave up 4 bases and J gave up 7 bases, with 20 bases separating them. CD4+ T cells specific for antigen were expanded with viral peptide pools by the ViraFEST assay before sequencing. Culture lasted about ten days before CD4+ T cell isolation. A PCR test confirmed that the person had SARS-CoV-2 infection between March and December 2020. Participants each got two BNT162b2 or mRNA-1273 vaccine doses. Each well held 1.5 million to 2.5 million PBMC cultured with around 9.4 ug/ml peptides and 9.5 to 10 IU/ml IL-2.

The specimen was CD4+ T cells from PBMCs cultured with HCoV-NL63 spike peptides, collected after COVID-19 vaccination. This receptor was identified in a human donor who had a prior SARS-CoV-2 infection. The chain carries TRBV5-1 and TRBJ1-2; a possible D gene is TRBD1 (5 bases). Here the CDR3 DNA reads TGCGCCAGCAGCCCCGACGGACCAGGGTCGGGTGGCTACACCTTC. The encoded protein is CASSPDGPGSGGYTF.